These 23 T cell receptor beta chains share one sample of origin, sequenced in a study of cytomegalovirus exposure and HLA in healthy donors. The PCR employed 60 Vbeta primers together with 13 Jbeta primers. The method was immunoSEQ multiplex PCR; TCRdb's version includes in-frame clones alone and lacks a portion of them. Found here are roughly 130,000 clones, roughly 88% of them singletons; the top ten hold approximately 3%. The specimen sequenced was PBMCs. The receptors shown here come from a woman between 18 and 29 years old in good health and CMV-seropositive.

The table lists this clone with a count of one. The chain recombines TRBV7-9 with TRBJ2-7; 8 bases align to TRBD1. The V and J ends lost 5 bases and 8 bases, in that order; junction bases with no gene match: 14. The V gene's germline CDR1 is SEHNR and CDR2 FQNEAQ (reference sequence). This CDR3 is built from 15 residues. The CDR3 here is CASSQPDRGTGKQYF. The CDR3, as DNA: TGTGCCAGCAGCCAACCAGACAGGGGCACCGGGAAGCAGTACTTC.

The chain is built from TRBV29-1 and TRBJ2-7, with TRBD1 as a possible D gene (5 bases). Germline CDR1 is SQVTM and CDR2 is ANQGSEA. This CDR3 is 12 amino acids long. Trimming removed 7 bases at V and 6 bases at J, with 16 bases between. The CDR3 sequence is CSADQGKSEQYF. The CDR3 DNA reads TGCAGCGCCGATCAGGGTAAGAGCGAGCAGTACTTC.

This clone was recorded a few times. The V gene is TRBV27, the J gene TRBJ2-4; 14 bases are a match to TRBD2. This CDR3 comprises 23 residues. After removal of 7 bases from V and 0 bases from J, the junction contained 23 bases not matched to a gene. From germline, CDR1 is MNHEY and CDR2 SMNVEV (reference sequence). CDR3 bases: TGTGCCAGCAACCTGGGAGGGCCGGAAAAAAGGACTAGCGGGGGGCGAGCCAAAAACATTCAGTACTTC. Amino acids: CASNLGGPEKRTSGGRAKNIQYF.

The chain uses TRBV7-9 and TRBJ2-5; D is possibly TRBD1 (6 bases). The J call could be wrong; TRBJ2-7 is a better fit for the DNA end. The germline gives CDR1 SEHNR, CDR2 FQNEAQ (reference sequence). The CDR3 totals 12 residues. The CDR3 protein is CASSRDNYEQYF. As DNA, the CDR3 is TGTGCCAGCAGCCGGGACAACTACGAGCAGTACTTC.

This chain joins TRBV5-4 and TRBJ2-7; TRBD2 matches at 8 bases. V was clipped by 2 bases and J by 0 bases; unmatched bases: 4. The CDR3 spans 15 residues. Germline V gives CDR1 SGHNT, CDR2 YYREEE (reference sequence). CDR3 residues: CASSFGTSSSYEQYF. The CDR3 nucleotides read TGTGCCAGCAGCTTTGGGACTAGTTCCTCCTACGAGCAGTACTTC.

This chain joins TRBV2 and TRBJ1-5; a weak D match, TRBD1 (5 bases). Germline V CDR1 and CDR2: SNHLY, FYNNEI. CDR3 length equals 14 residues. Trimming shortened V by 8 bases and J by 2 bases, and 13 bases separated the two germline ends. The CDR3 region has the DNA TGTGCCAGCGGGGGGGATTTGGGCAATCAGCCCCAGCATTTT. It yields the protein CASGGDLGNQPQHF.

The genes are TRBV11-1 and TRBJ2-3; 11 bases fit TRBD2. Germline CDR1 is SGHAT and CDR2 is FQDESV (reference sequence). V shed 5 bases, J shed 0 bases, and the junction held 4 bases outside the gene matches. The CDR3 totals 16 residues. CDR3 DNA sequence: TGTGCCAGCAGCCTGACTAGCGGGGCCAGCACAGATACGCAGTATTTT. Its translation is CASSLTSGASTDTQYF.

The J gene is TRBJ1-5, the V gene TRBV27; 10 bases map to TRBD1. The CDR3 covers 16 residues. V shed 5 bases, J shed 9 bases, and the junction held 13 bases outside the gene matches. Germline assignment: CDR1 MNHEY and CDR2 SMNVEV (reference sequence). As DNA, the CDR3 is TGTGCCAGCAGTACCCGGACAGGGGGGTTTAACGGGCCCCAGCATTTT. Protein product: CASSTRTGGFNGPQHF.

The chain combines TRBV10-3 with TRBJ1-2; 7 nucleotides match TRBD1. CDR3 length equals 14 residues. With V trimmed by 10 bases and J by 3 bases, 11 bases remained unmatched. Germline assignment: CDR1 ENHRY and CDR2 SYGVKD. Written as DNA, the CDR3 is TGTGCCACGAATCAACAGGGGAATGACTATGGCTACACCTTC. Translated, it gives CATNQQGNDYGYTF.

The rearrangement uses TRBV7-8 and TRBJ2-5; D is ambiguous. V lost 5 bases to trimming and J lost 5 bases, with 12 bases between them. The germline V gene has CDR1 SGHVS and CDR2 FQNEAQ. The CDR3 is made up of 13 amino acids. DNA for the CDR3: TGTGCCAGCAGCCGTACTACTCTGGAGACCCAGTACTTC. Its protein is CASSRTTLETQYF.

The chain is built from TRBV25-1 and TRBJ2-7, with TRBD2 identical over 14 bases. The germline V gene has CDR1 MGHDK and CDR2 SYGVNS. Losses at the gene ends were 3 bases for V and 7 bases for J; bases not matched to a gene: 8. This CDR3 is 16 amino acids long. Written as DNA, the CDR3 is TGTGCCAGCAGTGATAGACTAGCGGGGGGGGCCTGGGAGCAGTACTTC. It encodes CASSDRLAGGAWEQYF.

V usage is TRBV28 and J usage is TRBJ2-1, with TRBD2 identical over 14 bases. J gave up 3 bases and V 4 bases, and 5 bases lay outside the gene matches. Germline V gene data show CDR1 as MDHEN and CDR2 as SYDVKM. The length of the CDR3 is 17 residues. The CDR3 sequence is CASSSQGTSGGYNEQFF. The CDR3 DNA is TGTGCCAGCAGTTCGCAAGGGACTAGCGGGGGCTACAATGAGCAGTTCTTC.

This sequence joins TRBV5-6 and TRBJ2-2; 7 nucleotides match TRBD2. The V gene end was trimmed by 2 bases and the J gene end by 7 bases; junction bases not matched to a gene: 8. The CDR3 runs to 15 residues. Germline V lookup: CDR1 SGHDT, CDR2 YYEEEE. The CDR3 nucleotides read TGTGCCAGCAGCTTCCGGGATAAGCGGGGCGGGGAGCTGTTTTTT. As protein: CASSFRDKRGGELFF.

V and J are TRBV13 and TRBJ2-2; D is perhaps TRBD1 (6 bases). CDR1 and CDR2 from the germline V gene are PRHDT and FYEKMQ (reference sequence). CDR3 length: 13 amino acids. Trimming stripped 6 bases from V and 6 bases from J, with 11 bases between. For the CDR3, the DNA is TGTGCCAGCAGACAAACAGGGTCCGGGGAGCTGTTTTTT. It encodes CASRQTGSGELFF.

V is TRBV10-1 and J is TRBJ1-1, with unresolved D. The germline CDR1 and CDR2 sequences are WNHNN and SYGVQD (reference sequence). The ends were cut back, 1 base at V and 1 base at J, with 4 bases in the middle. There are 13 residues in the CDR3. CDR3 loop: CASSELANTEAFF. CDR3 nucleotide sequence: TGCGCCAGCAGTGAGTTAGCGAACACTGAAGCTTTCTTT.

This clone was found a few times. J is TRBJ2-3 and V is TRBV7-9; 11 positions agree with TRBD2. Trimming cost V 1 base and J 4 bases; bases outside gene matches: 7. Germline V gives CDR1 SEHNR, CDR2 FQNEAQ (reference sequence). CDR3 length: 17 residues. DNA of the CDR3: TGTGCCAGCAGCTTAGTATCTCTAGCGGGGGGCGCAGATACGCAGTATTTT. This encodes CASSLVSLAGGADTQYF.

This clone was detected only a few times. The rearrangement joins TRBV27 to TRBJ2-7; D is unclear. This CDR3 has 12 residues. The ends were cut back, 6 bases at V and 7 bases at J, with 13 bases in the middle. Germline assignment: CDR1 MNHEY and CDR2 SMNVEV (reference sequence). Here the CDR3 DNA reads TGTGCCAGCAGCCCCATGGCCGAAGAGCAGTACTTC. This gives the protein CASSPMAEEQYF.

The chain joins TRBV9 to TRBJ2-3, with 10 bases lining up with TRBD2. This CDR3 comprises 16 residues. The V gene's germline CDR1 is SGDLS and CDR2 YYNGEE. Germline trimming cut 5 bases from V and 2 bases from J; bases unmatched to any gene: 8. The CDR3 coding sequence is TGTGCCAGCAGTGCAGGAGCGGGGGGGTACACAGATACGCAGTATTTT. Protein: CASSAGAGGYTDTQYF.

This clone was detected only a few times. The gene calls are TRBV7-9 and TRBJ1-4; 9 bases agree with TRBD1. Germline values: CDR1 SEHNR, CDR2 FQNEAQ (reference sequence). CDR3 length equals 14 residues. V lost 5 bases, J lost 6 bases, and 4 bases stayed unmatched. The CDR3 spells CASSRRDRDEKLFF. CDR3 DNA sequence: TGTGCCAGCAGCCGGAGGGACAGGGATGAAAAACTGTTTTTT.

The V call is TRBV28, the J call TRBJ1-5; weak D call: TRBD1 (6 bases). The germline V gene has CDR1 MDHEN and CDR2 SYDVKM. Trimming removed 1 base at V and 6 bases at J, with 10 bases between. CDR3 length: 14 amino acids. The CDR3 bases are TGTGCCAGCAGTTTATACAGGGTGGGTCAGCCCCAGCATTTT. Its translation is CASSLYRVGQPQHF. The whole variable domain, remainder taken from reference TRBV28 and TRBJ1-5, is DVKVTQSSRYLVKRTGEKVFLECVQDMDHENMFWYRQDPGLGLRLIYFSYDVKMKEKGDIPEGYSVSREKKERFSLILESASTNQTSMYLCASSLYRVGQPQHFGDGTRLSIL.

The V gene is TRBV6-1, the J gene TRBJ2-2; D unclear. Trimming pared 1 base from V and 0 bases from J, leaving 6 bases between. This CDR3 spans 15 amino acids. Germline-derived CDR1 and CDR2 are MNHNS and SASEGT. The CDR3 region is CASSEGLANTGELFF. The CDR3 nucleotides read TGTGCCAGCAGTGAAGGGCTAGCGAACACCGGGGAGCTGTTTTTT.

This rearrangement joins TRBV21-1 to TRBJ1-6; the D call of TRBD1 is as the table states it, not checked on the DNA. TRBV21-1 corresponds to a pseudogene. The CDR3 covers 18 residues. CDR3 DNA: TGTGCCAGCAGCAGTTATCCGGGACAGCCTCCTGGAAATTCACCCCTCCACTTT. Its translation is CASSSYPGQPPGNSPLHF.

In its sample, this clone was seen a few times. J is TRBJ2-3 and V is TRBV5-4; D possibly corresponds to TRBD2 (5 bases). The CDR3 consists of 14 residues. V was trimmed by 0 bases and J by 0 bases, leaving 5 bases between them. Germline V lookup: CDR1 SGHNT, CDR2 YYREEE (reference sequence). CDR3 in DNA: TGTGCCAGCAGCTTGGGGACTAGCACAGATACGCAGTATTTT. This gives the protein CASSLGTSTDTQYF.